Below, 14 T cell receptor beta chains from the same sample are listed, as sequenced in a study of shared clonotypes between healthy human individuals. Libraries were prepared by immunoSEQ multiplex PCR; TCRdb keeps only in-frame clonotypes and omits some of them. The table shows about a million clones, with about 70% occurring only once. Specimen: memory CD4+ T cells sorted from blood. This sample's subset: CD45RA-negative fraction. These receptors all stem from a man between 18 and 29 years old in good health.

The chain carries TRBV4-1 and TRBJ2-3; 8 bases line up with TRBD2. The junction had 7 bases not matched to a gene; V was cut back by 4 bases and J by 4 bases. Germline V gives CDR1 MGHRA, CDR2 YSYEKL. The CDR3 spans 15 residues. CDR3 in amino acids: CASSPGGRMADTQYF. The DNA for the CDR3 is TGCGCCAGCAGCCCAGGCGGGAGGATGGCAGATACGCAGTATTTT.

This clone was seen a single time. DNA for the CDR3: TGTGCCAGCAGTAGAGACAGGGTCTCTGGAAACACCATATATTTT. This translates into CASSRDRVSGNTIYF. The V call is TRBV25-1, the J call TRBJ1-3; TRBD1 matches at 7 bases. CDR1 and CDR2 (germline): MGHDK, SYGVNS. CDR3 length equals 15 residues. The V segment lost 5 bases and the J segment 0 bases; nucleotides outside the gene matches: 4.

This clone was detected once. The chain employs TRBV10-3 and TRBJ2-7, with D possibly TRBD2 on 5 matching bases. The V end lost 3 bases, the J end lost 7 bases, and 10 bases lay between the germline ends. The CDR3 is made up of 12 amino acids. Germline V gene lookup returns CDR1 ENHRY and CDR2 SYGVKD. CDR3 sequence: CAISESGWEQYF. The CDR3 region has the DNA TGTGCCATCAGTGAATCGGGGTGGGAGCAGTACTTC.

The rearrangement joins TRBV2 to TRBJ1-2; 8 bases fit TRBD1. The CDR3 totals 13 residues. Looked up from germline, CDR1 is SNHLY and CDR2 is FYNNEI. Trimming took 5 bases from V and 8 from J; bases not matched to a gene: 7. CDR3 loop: CASSNTQGAGYTF. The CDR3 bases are TGTGCCAGCAGTAACACCCAGGGGGCGGGCTACACCTTC.

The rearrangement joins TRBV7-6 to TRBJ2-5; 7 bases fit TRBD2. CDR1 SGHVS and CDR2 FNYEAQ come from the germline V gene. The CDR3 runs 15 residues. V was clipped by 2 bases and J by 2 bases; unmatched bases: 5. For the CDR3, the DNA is TGTGCCAGCAGCTTATGGGCTAGCGGACAAGAGACCCAGTACTTC. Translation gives CASSLWASGQETQYF.

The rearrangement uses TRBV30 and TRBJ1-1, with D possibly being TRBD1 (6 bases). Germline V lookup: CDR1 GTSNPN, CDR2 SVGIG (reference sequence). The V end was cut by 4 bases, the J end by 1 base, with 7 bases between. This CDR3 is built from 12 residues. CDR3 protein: CAWIQGNTEAFF. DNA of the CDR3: TGTGCCTGGATACAGGGGAACACTGAAGCTTTCTTT.

In nucleotides, the CDR3 is TGCGCCAGCAGCTTGGGAGTGACAGGGACGGATGGCTACACCTTC. Residues: CASSLGVTGTDGYTF. V and J are TRBV5-1 and TRBJ1-2; 7 bases agree with TRBD1. The V segment lost 0 bases and the J segment 6 bases; nucleotides outside the gene matches: 8. The germline V gene has CDR1 SGHRS and CDR2 YFSETQ. The CDR3 consists of 15 residues.

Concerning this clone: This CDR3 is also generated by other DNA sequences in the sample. In DNA, the CDR3 is TGTGCCAGTAGTACCGCCGGGCGGAATCAGCCCCAGCATTTT. Protein sequence: CASSTAGRNQPQHF. The chain has TRBV19 and TRBJ1-5, with D uncertain. Trimming took off 4 bases at V and 4 bases at J, with 11 bases between the two ends. The germline gives CDR1 LNHDA, CDR2 SQIVND (reference sequence). The CDR3 consists of 14 residues.

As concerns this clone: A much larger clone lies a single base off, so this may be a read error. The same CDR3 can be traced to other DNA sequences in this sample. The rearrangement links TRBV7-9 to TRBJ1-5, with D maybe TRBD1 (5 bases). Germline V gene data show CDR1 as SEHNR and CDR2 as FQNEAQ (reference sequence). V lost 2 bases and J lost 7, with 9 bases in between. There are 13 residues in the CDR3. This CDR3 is CASSLQGGQPQHF. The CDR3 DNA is TGTGCCAGCAGCTTACAGGGTGGGCAGCCCCAGCATTTT. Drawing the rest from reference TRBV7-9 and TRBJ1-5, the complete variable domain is DTGVSQNPRHKITKRGQNVTFRCDPISEHNRLYWYRQTLGQGPEFLTYFQNEAQLEKSRLLSDRFSAERPKGSFSTLEIQRTEQGDSAMYLCASSLQGGQPQHFGDGTRLSIL.

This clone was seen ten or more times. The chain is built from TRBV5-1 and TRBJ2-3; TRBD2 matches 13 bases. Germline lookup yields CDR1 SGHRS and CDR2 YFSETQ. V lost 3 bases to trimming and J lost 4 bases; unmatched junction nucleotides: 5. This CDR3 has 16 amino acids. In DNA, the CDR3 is TGCGCCAGCAGCTCCAGGACTAGCGGGAGCGCAGATACGCAGTATTTT. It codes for CASSSRTSGSADTQYF.

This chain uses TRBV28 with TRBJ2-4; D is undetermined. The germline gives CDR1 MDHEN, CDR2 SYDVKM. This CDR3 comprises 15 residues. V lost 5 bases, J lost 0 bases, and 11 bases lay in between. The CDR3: CASSAPTLAKNIQYF. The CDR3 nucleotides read TGTGCCAGCAGTGCCCCGACGCTAGCCAAAAACATTCAGTACTTC.

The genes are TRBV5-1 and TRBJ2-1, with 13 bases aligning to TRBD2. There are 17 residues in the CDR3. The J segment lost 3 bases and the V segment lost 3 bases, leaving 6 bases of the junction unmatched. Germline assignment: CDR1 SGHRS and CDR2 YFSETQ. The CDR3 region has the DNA TGCGCCAGCAGCTCCGAGACTAGCGGGAGGATCTACAATGAGCAGTTCTTC. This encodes CASSSETSGRIYNEQFF. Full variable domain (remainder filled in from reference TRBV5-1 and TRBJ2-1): KAGVTQTPRYLIKTRGQQVTLSCSPISGHRSVSWYQQTPGQGLQFLFEYFSETQRNKGNFPGRFSGRQFSNSRSEMNVSTLELGDSALYLCASSSETSGRIYNEQFFGPGTRLTVL.

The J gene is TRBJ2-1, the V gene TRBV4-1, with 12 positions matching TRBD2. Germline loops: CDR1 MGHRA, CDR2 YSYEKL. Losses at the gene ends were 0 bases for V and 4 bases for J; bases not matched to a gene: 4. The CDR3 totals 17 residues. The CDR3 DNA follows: TGCGCCAGCAGCCAAGATCCCGGGACTAGCGGGTACAATGAGCAGTTCTTC. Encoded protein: CASSQDPGTSGYNEQFF.

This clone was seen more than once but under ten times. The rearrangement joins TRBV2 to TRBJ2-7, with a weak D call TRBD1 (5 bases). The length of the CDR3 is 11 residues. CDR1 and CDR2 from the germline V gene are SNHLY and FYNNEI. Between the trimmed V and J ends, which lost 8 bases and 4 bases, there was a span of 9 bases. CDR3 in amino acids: CASVRVYEQYF. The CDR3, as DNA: TGTGCCAGCGTCAGGGTTTACGAGCAGTACTTC.